The 8 T cell receptor beta chains in this list originate from one sample, sequenced in a study of blood T cell repertoires in COVID-19. Some clones are missing from TCRdb's copy, which holds only in-frame ones; the method was immunoSEQ multiplex PCR. Among 250,000 or so clones listed, around 82% were seen once. The sample taken for sequencing was PBMCs or T cells enriched from blood (not recorded which). These receptors all stem from a man aged 50-59 years who had recovered from COVID-19.

The chain uses TRBV7-2 and TRBJ1-3, with 10 bases aligning to TRBD1. Per the germline V gene, CDR1 is SGHTA and CDR2 is FQGNSA. Trimming cost V 1 base and J 3 bases; bases outside gene matches: 6. CDR3 length equals 17 residues. The CDR3 DNA follows: TGTGCCAGCAGCTTAGTGGGACAGGGGTCGTTTGGAAACACCATATATTTT. It is translated as CASSLVGQGSFGNTIYF.

J is TRBJ1-2 and V is TRBV7-9; D may be TRBD1 (6 bases). V lost 3 bases and J lost 2, with 10 bases in between. The germline CDR1 and CDR2 sequences are SEHNR and FQNEAQ (reference sequence). There are 14 residues in the CDR3. This CDR3 is CASSFPQGNYGYTF. For the CDR3, the DNA is TGTGCCAGCAGCTTCCCCCAGGGGAACTATGGCTACACCTTC.

The J gene is TRBJ2-5, the V gene TRBV7-9; TRBD1 is a possible D gene (5 bases). Per germline, CDR1 SEHNR and CDR2 FQNEAQ (reference sequence). This CDR3 contains 15 residues. V dropped 2 bases and J dropped 5 bases, with 15 bases sitting between them. The CDR3 DNA is TGTGCCAGCAGCTTACCCCAGGGTAATAGGGAGACCCAGTACTTC. This sequence encodes CASSLPQGNRETQYF.

The chain links TRBV27 to TRBJ2-3; no firm D call. The length of the CDR3 is 13 residues. Trimming took 8 bases from V and 1 from J, leaving 10 bases between them. Per germline, CDR1 MNHEY and CDR2 SMNVEV (reference sequence). The CDR3 region is CASRPQGTDTQYF. The CDR3 DNA sequence: TGTGCCAGCCGACCTCAGGGCACAGATACGCAGTATTTT.

The rearrangement uses TRBV5-5 and TRBJ1-1, with D hard to call. Per the germline V gene, CDR1 is SGHKS and CDR2 is YYEKEE (reference sequence). The V gene lost 2 bases and the J gene lost 0 bases, with 8 bases spanning the gap. This CDR3 contains 14 residues. The CDR3 region is CASSFGLLNTEAFF. CDR3 in DNA: TGTGCCAGCAGCTTCGGACTGTTGAACACTGAAGCTTTCTTT.

V is TRBV9 and J is TRBJ2-3; 11 bases match TRBD2. Germline-derived CDR1 and CDR2 are SGDLS and YYNGEE. The length of the CDR3 is 18 residues. J was trimmed by 0 bases and V by 0 bases; bases with no gene match: 6. The CDR3 coding sequence is TGTGCCAGCAGCGTAGTTAGCGGGGGGGCCGGGAGCACAGATACGCAGTATTTT. This codes for CASSVVSGGAGSTDTQYF. Complete variable domain (other parts from reference TRBV9 and TRBJ2-3): DSGVTQTPKHLITATGQRVTLRCSPRSGDLSVYWYQQSLDQGLQFLIQYYNGEERAKGNILERFSAQQFPDLHSELNLSSLELGDSALYFCASSVVSGGAGSTDTQYFGPGTRLTVL.

The chain couples TRBV27 to TRBJ2-7; 8 nucleotides line up with TRBD2. This CDR3 has 14 amino acids. The germline CDR1 and CDR2 sequences are MNHEY and SMNVEV (reference sequence). Germline trimming cut 2 bases from V and 2 bases from J; bases unmatched to any gene: 2. The CDR3 sequence is CASSLGRGAYEQYF. The DNA for the CDR3 is TGTGCCAGCAGTTTAGGGCGGGGGGCCTACGAGCAGTACTTC.

The V and J genes are TRBV2 and TRBJ1-1, with TRBD1 identical over 7 bases. Germline-derived CDR1 and CDR2 are SNHLY and FYNNEI. The CDR3 sequence is 12 residues long. V was pared by 4 bases and J by 8 bases, with 4 bases of the junction left unmatched. The CDR3 is CASSGPGQEAFF. The CDR3 DNA reads TGTGCCAGCAGTGGGCCGGGACAGGAAGCTTTCTTT.